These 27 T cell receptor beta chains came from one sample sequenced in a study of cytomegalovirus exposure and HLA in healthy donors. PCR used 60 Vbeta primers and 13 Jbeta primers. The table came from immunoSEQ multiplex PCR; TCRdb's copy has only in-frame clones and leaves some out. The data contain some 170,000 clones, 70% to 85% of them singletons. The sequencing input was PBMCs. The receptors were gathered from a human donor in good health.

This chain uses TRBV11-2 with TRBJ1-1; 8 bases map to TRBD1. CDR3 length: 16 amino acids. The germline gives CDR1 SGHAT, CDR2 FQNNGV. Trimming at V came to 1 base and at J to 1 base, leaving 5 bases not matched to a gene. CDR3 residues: CASSLVGRGRNTEAFF. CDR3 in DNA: TGTGCCAGCAGCTTAGTGGGCAGGGGGCGGAACACTGAAGCTTTCTTT. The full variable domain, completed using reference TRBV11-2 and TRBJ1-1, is EAGVAQSPRYKIIEKRQSVAFWCNPISGHATLYWYQQILGQGPKLLIQFQNNGVVDDSQLPKDRFSAERLKGVDSTLKIQPAKLEDSAVYLCASSLVGRGRNTEAFFGQGTRLTVV.

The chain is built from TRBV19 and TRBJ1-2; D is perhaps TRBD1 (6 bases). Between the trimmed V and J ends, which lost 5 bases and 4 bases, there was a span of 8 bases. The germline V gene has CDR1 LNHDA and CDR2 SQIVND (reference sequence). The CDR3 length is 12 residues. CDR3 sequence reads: CASSLDSYGYTF. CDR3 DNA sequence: TGTGCCAGTAGTTTGGACAGCTATGGCTACACCTTC.

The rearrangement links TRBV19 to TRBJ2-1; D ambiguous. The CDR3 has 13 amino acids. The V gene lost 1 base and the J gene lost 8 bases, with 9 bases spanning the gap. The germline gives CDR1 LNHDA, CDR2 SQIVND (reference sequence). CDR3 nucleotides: TGTGCCAGTAGTATAGTTCTGGGCCATGAGCAGTTCTTC. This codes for CASSIVLGHEQFF.

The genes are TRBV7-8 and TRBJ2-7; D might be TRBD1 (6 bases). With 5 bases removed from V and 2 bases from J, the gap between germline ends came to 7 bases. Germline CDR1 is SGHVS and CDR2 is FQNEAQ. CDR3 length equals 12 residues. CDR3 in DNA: TGTGCCAGCAGCCCAGGGGCCTACGAGCAGTACTTC. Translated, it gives CASSPGAYEQYF.

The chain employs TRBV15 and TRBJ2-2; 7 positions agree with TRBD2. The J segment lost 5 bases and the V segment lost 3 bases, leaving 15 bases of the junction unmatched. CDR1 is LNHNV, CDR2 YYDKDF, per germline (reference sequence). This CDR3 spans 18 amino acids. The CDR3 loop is CATSSPTGGPGITGELFF. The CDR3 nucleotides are TGTGCCACCAGCAGTCCTACGGGGGGTCCTGGGATTACCGGGGAGCTGTTTTTT.

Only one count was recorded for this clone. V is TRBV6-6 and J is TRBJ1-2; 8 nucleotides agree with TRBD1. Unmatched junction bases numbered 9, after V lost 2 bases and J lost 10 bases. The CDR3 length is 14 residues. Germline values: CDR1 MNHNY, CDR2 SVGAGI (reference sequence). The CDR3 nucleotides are TGTGCCAGCAGTTACGTGCCGGGACAGGAGGACTACACCTTC. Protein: CASSYVPGQEDYTF.

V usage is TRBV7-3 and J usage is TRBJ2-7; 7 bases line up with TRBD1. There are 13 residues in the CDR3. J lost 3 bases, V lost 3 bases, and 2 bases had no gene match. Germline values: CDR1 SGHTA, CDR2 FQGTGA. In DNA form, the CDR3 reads TGTGCCAGCAGCTTGGGGACAGTCTACGAGCAGTACTTC. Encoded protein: CASSLGTVYEQYF. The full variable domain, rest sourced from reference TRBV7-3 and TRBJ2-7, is GAGVSQTPSNKVTEKGKYVELRCDPISGHTALYWYRQSLGQGPEFLIYFQGTGAADDSGLPNDRFFAVRPEGSVSTLKIQRTERGDSAVYLCASSLGTVYEQYFGPGTRLTVT.

This CDR3 reads CASSPPQAPYEQYF. The CDR3 DNA sequence: TGTGCCAGCAGCCCCCCGCAGGCCCCCTACGAGCAGTACTTC. This chain uses TRBV25-1 with TRBJ2-7; D remains unclear. The germline V and J ends were trimmed by 6 bases and 2 bases, with 14 bases remaining between them. Germline CDR1 is MGHDK and CDR2 is SYGVNS. This CDR3 has 14 residues.

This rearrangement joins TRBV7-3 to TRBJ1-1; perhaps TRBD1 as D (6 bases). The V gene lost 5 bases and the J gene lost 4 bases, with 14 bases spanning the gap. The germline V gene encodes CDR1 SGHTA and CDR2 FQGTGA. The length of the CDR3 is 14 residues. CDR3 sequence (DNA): TGTGCCAGCAGCCTACAGGGTGAAGGCACTGAAGCTTTCTTT. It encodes CASSLQGEGTEAFF. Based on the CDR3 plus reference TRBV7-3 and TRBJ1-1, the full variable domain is GAGVSQTPSNKVTEKGKYVELRCDPISGHTALYWYRQSLGQGPEFLIYFQGTGAADDSGLPNDRFFAVRPEGSVSTLKIQRTERGDSAVYLCASSLQGEGTEAFFGQGTRLTVV.

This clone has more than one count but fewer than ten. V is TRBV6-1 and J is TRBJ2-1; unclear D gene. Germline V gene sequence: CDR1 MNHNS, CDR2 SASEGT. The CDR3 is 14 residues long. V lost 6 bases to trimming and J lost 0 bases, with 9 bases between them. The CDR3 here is CASSPLYSYNEQFF. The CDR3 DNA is TGTGCCAGCAGCCCCCTGTACTCCTACAATGAGCAGTTCTTC.

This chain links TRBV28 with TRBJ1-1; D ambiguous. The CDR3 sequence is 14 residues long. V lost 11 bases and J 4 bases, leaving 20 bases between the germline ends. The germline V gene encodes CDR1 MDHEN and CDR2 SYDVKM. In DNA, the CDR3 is TGTGCCTCTGTATATGAGTGGGAGGGCACTGAAGCTTTCTTT. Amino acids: CASVYEWEGTEAFF.

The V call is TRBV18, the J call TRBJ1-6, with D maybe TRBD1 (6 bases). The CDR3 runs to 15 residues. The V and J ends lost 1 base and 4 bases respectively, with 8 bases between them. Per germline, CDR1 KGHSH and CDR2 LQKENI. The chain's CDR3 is CASSPQGGYNSPLHF. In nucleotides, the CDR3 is TGTGCCAGCTCACCACAAGGGGGTTATAATTCACCCCTCCACTTT.

In DNA, the CDR3 is TGTGCCAGCAGCTTGGTAGCGGGGACTTACGAGCAGTACTTC. Protein: CASSLVAGTYEQYF. The chain carries TRBV5-6 and TRBJ2-7, with 8 bases identical to TRBD2. V was pared by 0 bases and J by 4 bases, with 3 bases of the junction left unmatched. Germline CDR1 is SGHDT and CDR2 is YYEEEE. CDR3 length: 14 residues.

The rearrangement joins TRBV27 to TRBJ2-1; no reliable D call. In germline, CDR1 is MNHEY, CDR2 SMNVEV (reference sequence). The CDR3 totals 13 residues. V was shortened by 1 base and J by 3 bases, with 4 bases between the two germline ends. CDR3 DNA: TGTGCCAGCAGTTTATTCAACTACAATGAGCAGTTCTTC. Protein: CASSLFNYNEQFF.

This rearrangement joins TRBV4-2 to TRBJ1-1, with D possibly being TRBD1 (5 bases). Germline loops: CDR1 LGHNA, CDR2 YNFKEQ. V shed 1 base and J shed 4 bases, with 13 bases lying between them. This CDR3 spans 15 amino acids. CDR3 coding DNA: TGTGCCAGCAGCCAAGGGACCCGGGGGGTCACTGAAGCTTTCTTT. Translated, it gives CASSQGTRGVTEAFF.

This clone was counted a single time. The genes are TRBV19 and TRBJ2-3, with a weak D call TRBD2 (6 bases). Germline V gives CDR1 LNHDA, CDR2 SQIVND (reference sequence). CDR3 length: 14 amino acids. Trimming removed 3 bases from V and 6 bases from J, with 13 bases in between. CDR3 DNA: TGTGCCAGTAGTATTTTCGGGGGTCGGGATACGCAGTATTTT. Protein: CASSIFGGRDTQYF.

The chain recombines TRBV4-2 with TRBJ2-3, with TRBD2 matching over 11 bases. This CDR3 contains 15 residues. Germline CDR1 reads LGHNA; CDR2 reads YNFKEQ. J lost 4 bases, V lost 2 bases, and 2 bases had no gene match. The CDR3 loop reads CASSQKLAGADTQYF. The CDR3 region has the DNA TGTGCCAGCAGCCAAAAACTAGCGGGGGCAGATACGCAGTATTTT.

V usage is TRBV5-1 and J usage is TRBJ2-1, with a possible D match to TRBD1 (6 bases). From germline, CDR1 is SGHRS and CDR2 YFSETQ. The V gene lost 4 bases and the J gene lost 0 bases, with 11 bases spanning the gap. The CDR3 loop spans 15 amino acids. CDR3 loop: CASSTTGSSYNEQFF. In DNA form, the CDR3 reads TGCGCCAGCAGCACGACAGGAAGCTCCTACAATGAGCAGTTCTTC.

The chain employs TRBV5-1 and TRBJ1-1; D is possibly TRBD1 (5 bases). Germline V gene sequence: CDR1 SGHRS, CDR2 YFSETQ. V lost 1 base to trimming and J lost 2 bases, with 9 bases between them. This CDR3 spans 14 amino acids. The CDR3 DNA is TGCGCCAGCAGCTTGCAGGGTGGAAACACTGAAGCTTTCTTT. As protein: CASSLQGGNTEAFF.

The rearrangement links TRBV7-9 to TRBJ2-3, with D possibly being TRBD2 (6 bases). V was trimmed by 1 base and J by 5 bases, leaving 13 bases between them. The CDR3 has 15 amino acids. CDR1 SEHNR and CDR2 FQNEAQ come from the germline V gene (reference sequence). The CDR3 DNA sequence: TGTGCCAGCAGCTTAGTGGGGGGTGGCGAAGATACGCAGTATTTT. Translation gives CASSLVGGGEDTQYF.

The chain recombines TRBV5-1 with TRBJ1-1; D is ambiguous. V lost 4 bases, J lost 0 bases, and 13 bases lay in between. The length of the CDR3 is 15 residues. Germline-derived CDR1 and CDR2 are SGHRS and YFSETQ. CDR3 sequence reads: CASSGRDFVNTEAFF. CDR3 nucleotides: TGCGCCAGCAGCGGGAGAGATTTTGTGAACACTGAAGCTTTCTTT.

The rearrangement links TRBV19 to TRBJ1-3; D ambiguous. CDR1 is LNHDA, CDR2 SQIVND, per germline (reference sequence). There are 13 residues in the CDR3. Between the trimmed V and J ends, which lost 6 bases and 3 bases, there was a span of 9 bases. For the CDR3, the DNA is TGTGCCAGTAGAAGAGAGTTTGGAAACACCATATATTTT. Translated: CASRREFGNTIYF.

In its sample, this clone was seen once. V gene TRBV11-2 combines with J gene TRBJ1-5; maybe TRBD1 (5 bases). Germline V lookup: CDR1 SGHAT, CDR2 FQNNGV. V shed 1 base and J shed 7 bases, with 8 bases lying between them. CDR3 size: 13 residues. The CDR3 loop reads CASSLAGHQPQHF. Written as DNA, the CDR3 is TGTGCCAGCAGCTTAGCAGGGCACCAGCCCCAGCATTTT.

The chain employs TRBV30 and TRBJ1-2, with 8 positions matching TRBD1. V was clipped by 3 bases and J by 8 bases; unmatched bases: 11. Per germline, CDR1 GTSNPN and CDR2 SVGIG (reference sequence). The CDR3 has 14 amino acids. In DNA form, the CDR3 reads TGTGCCTGGAGCCCCTTTGGGACAGGCTACGGCTACACCTTC. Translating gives CAWSPFGTGYGYTF.

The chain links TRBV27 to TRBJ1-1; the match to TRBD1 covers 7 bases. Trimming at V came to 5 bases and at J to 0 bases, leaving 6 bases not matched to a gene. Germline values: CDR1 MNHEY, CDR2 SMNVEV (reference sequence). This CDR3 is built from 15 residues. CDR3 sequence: CASSGRGLLNTEAFF. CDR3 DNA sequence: TGTGCCAGCAGTGGAAGGGGGCTTTTGAACACTGAAGCTTTCTTT.

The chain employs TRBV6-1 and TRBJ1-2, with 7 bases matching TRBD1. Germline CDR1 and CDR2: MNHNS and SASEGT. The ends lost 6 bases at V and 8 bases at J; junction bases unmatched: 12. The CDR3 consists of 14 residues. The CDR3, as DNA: TGTGCCAGCAGCATATTCCGACAGGGCGAAGGCTACACCTTC. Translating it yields CASSIFRQGEGYTF.

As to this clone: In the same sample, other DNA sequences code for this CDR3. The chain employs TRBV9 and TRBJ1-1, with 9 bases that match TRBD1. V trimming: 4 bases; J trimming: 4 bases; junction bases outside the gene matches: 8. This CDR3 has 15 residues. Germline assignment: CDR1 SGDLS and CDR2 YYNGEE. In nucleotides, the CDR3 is TGTGCCAGCAGCAAGGGACAGGGTGAGGGCACTGAAGCTTTCTTT. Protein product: CASSKGQGEGTEAFF.